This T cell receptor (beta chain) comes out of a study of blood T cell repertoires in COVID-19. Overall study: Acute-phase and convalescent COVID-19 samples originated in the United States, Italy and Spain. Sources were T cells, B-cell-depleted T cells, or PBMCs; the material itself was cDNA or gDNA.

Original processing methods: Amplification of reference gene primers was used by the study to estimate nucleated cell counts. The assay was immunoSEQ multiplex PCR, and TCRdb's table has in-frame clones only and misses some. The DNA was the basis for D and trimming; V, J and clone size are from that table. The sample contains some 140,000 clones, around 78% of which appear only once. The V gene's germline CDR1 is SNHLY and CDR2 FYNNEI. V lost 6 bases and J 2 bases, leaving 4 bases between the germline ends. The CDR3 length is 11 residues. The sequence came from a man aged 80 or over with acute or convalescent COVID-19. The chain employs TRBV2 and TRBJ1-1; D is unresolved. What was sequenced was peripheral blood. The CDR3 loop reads CASRRNTEAFF. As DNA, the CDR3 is TGTGCCAGCAGGAGAAACACTGAAGCTTTCTTT.